This T cell receptor (beta chain) is from a study of T cells in Graves' hyperthyroidism and ophthalmopathy. TCR beta CDR3 regions were amplified from RNA transcripts. The HTBI primer set drove a first-round RT-PCR of the TCR CDR3. Each CDR3 protein gets one entry after TCRdb re-called the multiplex PCR reads with MiXCR. The table includes approximately 600,000 distinct CDR3 sequences, around 15% detected once. V was clipped by 2 bases and J by 7 bases, with 9 bases between them. Germline CDR1 reads LGHDT; CDR2 reads YNNKEL (reference sequence). The CDR3 length is 13 residues. This clonotype was recorded at least ten times. Hyperthyroidism was newly diagnosed in patients aged 18 to 65 (duration under 2 months). Patients were excluded for uncontrolled infection, other autoimmune disease, pregnancy or lactation. Out of approximately 10 ml of fresh peripheral blood came the PBMCs.

The specimen was blood. The chain couples TRBV3-1 to TRBJ2-1, with D tentatively TRBD1 or TRBD2 (6 bases each). This TCR derives from a woman aged 25 to 39 with Graves' hyperthyroidism. The CDR3 sequence: CASSQRGGNEQFF. For the CDR3, the DNA is TGTGCCAGCAGCCAAAGAGGGGGGAATGAGCAGTTCTTC.